Listed below are T cell receptor beta chains from one sample, sequenced in a study of type 1 and type 2 diabetes patients. Each CDR3 protein is one row after TCRdb ran MiXCR on the multiplex PCR reads. The sample holds fewer than 300,000 distinct CDR3 sequences, around 47% seen once. Sample: peripheral blood mononuclear cells (PBMCs). The receptors here all came from a man younger than 35 with type 2 diabetes. CDR3s leave out the opening cysteine and the closing phenylalanine or tryptophan. Fields, in order: V gene, clone size, J gene, CDR3 protein. Clone size is shown for a subset of rows, as once, few, many or a class of expanded clone.

TRBV2,-,TRBJ1-2,ASSLDRQGGGYT
TRBV19,many,TRBJ1-5,ASSLPRTWQPQH
TRBV7-9,-,TRBJ2-4,ASTNGGLAKNIQY
TRBV10-3,few,TRBJ1-6,AISDFGTGNSPLH
TRBV9,few,TRBJ1-2,ASSVGTGTNYGYT
TRBV19,-,TRBJ2-3,ASRVSGVRDTQY
TRBV20-1,-,-,SARGDSRYEQY
TRBV19,-,TRBJ1-5,ASRNLPTAHNQPQH
TRBV30,-,TRBJ2-5,AWRDMRKTQY
TRBV19,few,TRBJ2-3,ASSFGPLSTDTQY
TRBV20-1,many,TRBJ2-7,SATSLTLEQY
TRBV20-1,-,TRBJ2-7,SANPPTSVRSYEQY
TRBV28,-,TRBJ2-3,ASSLRSSGSWTDTQY
TRBV5-1,-,TRBJ2-7,ASSLDPGITYEQY
TRBV13,-,TRBJ2-5,ASSGAGSEETQY
TRBV12-3/TRBV12-4,-,TRBJ2-1,ASSQNEQF
TRBV24-1,-,TRBJ2-7,ATSDSGGAVYEQY
TRBV19,few,TRBJ1-5,ASSIASNQPQH
TRBV5-1,few,TRBJ2-3,ASSLKVGGGADTQY
TRBV7-8,-,TRBJ1-2,ASSLVRFSNYGYT
TRBV6-5,few,TRBJ1-2,AQQGYT
TRBV7-9,-,TRBJ1-1,ASTTGGISEAF
TRBV2,many,TRBJ1-6,ASRGDSNNSPLH
TRBV7-3,many,TRBJ2-5,ASRVWQEEPNQETQY
TRBV2,many,TRBJ2-7,ASTRTSGISYEQY
TRBV19,-,TRBJ1-2,ASSIITGVYGYT
TRBV28,-,TRBJ2-7,ASRAGTGASYEQY
TRBV6-5,-,TRBJ1-1,ASSSWANTEAF
TRBV2,-,TRBJ1-2,ASRGVVGYNYGYT
TRBV6-6,-,TRBJ2-1,ASSKTQGYNEQF
TRBV2,-,TRBJ2-5,ASSDMLGTQEIQY
TRBV28,-,TRBJ1-1,ASGTGDNTEAF
TRBV9,-,-,ASSVGLAGSHKGSNEQF
TRBV19,many,TRBJ1-1,ASSAGQGNTEAF
TRBV2,many,TRBJ2-5,ASSEGSGGQETQY
TRBV7-9,-,TRBJ1-5,ASSEGTGVQPQH
TRBV20-1,-,TRBJ1-5,SATRQAFQPQH
TRBV27,few,TRBJ1-1,ASSPSGQNTEAF
TRBV20-1,-,TRBJ2-7,SANGISYEQY
TRBV15,few,TRBJ2-3,ATSRGGVTDTQY
TRBV19,-,TRBJ2-2,ASAGTITSGELF
TRBV7-2,-,TRBJ1-6,ASSPDNSPLH
TRBV30,-,TRBJ1-5,AWSVQQGGQPQH
TRBV25-1,few,TRBJ2-7,ASSEGETEY
TRBV7-2,few,TRBJ2-3,ASSPQLDRVRADTQY
TRBV20-1,few,TRBJ1-5,SARDLTPDQPQH
TRBV4-3,-,TRBJ2-2,ASSQPLAANTGELF
TRBV5-1,-,TRBJ2-7,ASSSDTPAYEQY
TRBV15,-,TRBJ2-7,ATSRDPSPPYEQY
TRBV9,few,TRBJ2-7,ASSEPWDTGVQY
TRBV19,-,TRBJ1-2,ASSIADRTYGYT